These T cell receptor beta chains were read from a single sample in a study of blood T cell repertoires in COVID-19. The repertoire was sequenced with immunoSEQ multiplex PCR; TCRdb's copy has only in-frame clones and lacks some. The sample consists of 300,000 to 500,000 clones, 85% to 90% of them appearing once. The specimen was PBMCs or T cells enriched from blood (not recorded which). The origin of the receptors is a young woman with acute COVID-19. CDR3s include the opening cysteine and the closing phenylalanine or tryptophan. Fields, in order: clone size, D gene, V gene, J gene, CDR3 DNA, CDR3 protein. D genes are given only for firm matches. Clone size is given for some rows only: seen once, a few or many times, or a class if the clone is expanded.

clone size: NA; D gene: TRBD1; V gene: TRBV2; J gene: TRBJ1-6; CDR3 DNA: TGTGCCAGCAGGAAGCCGGGACAGAATAATTCACCCCTCCACTTT; CDR3 protein: CASRKPGQNNSPLHF
clone size: NA; D gene: TRBD2; V gene: TRBV6-5; J gene: TRBJ2-5; CDR3 DNA: TGTGCCAGCAGGAGACTAGCGGGGGCAGGGGAGACCCAGTACTTC; CDR3 protein: CASRRLAGAGETQYF
clone size: NA; D gene: NA; V gene: TRBV9; J gene: TRBJ1-1; CDR3 DNA: TGTGCCAGCAGCGTAGCTGCCAGGGGTAACACTGAAGCTTTCTTT; CDR3 protein: CASSVAARGNTEAFF
clone size: NA; D gene: NA; V gene: TRBV28; J gene: TRBJ1-2; CDR3 DNA: TGTGCCAGCAGTTTTCTGGGGTGGGAGGTGTATGGCTACACCTTC; CDR3 protein: CASSFLGWEVYGYTF
clone size: NA; D gene: NA; V gene: TRBV7-9; J gene: TRBJ1-1; CDR3 DNA: TGTGCCAGCAGCTTTGGGGGCGCAGGGACTGAAGCTTTCTTT; CDR3 protein: CASSFGGAGTEAFF
clone size: NA; D gene: TRBD1; V gene: TRBV30; J gene: TRBJ1-2; CDR3 DNA: TGTGCCTGGAGTGGGACAGGGCGCAACTATGGCTACACCTTC; CDR3 protein: CAWSGTGRNYGYTF
clone size: NA; D gene: TRBD2; V gene: TRBV5-1; J gene: TRBJ2-1; CDR3 DNA: TGCGCCAGCAGCTTTAGCGGGGGGCAGTTCTTC; CDR3 protein: CASSFSGGQFF
clone size: NA; D gene: TRBD1; V gene: TRBV6-5; J gene: TRBJ1-5; CDR3 DNA: TGTGCCAGCAGTACCGGGGAAACAGGGGATCAGCCCCAGCATTTT; CDR3 protein: CASSTGETGDQPQHF
clone size: NA; D gene: NA; V gene: TRBV4-1; J gene: TRBJ1-6; CDR3 DNA: TGCGCCAGCAGCCAACGCGCCGGCGGGGTAGGGAATTCACCCCTCCACTTT; CDR3 protein: CASSQRAGGVGNSPLHF
clone size: NA; D gene: NA; V gene: TRBV9; J gene: TRBJ1-6; CDR3 DNA: TGTGCCAGCAGCGTAGGCGGCAGGGATGAGAATTCACCCCTCCACTTT; CDR3 protein: CASSVGGRDENSPLHF
clone size: NA; D gene: NA; V gene: TRBV19; J gene: TRBJ1-4; CDR3 DNA: TGTGCCAGTAGTGGGGCCCGGGGGGCGCCGGGTGAAAAACTGTTTTTT; CDR3 protein: CASSGARGAPGEKLFF
clone size: NA; D gene: NA; V gene: TRBV15; J gene: TRBJ1-3; CDR3 DNA: TGTGCCACCAGCAGAGTAACTCCGGGAAACACCATATATTTT; CDR3 protein: CATSRVTPGNTIYF
clone size: NA; D gene: TRBD1; V gene: TRBV29-1; J gene: TRBJ1-1; CDR3 DNA: TGCAGCGTCCACAGGGGTCGGAACACTGAAGCTTTCTTT; CDR3 protein: CSVHRGRNTEAFF
clone size: once; D gene: TRBD1; V gene: TRBV15; J gene: TRBJ1-5; CDR3 DNA: TGTGCCACCAGCAGAGATCTTCACGAAACAGGGGGCGGTCAGCCCCAGCATTTT; CDR3 protein: CATSRDLHETGGGQPQHF
clone size: NA; D gene: TRBD2; V gene: TRBV6-5; J gene: TRBJ2-7; CDR3 DNA: TGTGCCAGCCTACCGAGGGGCGGGGGCTCCTACGAGCAGTACTTC; CDR3 protein: CASLPRGGGSYEQYF
clone size: NA; D gene: NA; V gene: TRBV29-1; J gene: TRBJ1-3; CDR3 DNA: TGCAGCGCCCGCCGGTCCTCTGGAAACACCATATATTTT; CDR3 protein: CSARRSSGNTIYF
clone size: NA; D gene: NA; V gene: TRBV5-1; J gene: TRBJ2-7; CDR3 DNA: TGCGCCAGCAGCTTGGACAGACTACTCTACGAGCAGTACTTC; CDR3 protein: CASSLDRLLYEQYF
clone size: NA; D gene: TRBD2; V gene: TRBV7-9; J gene: TRBJ2-2; CDR3 DNA: TGTGCCACCCCGACTAGCGGGGGGACTAACACCGGGGAGCTGTTTTTT; CDR3 protein: CATPTSGGTNTGELFF
clone size: NA; D gene: NA; V gene: TRBV3-1/TRBV3-2; J gene: TRBJ2-1; CDR3 DNA: TGTGCCAGCAGCCAATCTCAGGGGCCTTACAATGAGCAGTTCTTC; CDR3 protein: CASSQSQGPYNEQFF
clone size: few; D gene: NA; V gene: TRBV12-5; J gene: TRBJ2-7; CDR3 DNA: TGTGCTAGTGGTTTGCGAAAGGGGGAGGGGACCACCTACGAGCAGTACTTC; CDR3 protein: CASGLRKGEGTTYEQYF
clone size: NA; D gene: NA; V gene: TRBV9; J gene: TRBJ1-2; CDR3 DNA: TGTGCCAGCACCGTAGCAGGGGCTAACTATGGCTACACCTTC; CDR3 protein: CASTVAGANYGYTF
clone size: NA; D gene: TRBD2; V gene: TRBV5-1; J gene: TRBJ2-1; CDR3 DNA: TGCGCCAGCAGCCCACCGATGAGCGGGGGAAGGGGTGAGCAGTTCTTC; CDR3 protein: CASSPPMSGGRGEQFF
clone size: NA; D gene: NA; V gene: TRBV25-1; J gene: TRBJ1-1; CDR3 DNA: TGTGCCAGCAGTCTACAGGGTCACACTGAAGCTTTCTTT; CDR3 protein: CASSLQGHTEAFF